This is a list of T cell receptor beta chains from one sample in a study of T-cell reconstitution after alpha-beta-depleted transplantation in children. TCRdb called the PCR reads again in MiXCR, with one record for every CDR3 protein. The sample contains 280,000 or so distinct CDR3 sequences, 11% of which appear only once. Sequenced here: peripheral blood, sampled 180 days after TCRalphabeta/CD19-depleted stem cell transplant. These TCRs come from a male patient under 10 years old who had a stem cell transplant for chronic granulomatous disease, so the T cells may come from the graft donor. Both conserved end residues are part of each CDR3. A D gene is named only where the DNA matches it firmly. Not every row has a clone size; where given, it reads once, few, many or a size class.

v_gene: TRBV5-1; abundance: .; j_gene: TRBJ2-4; d_gene: TRBD1; CDR3aa: CASSPGQGAAKNIQYF; CDR3nt: TGCGCCAGCAGCCCCGGACAGGGGGCAGCCAAAAACATTCAGTACTTC
v_gene: TRBV29-1; abundance: many; j_gene: TRBJ1-2; d_gene: .; CDR3aa: CSVDGQGGNYGYTF; CDR3nt: TGCAGCGTTGATGGCCAGGGTGGTAACTATGGCTACACCTTC
v_gene: TRBV20-1; abundance: many; j_gene: TRBJ2-1; d_gene: .; CDR3aa: CSAAGLVRNEQFF; CDR3nt: TGCAGTGCTGCTGGTCTAGTGCGGAATGAGCAGTTCTTC
v_gene: TRBV7-2; abundance: many; j_gene: TRBJ2-3; d_gene: .; CDR3aa: CASSDGFGDTQYF; CDR3nt: TGTGCCAGCAGCGATGGTTTTGGTGATACGCAGTATTTT
v_gene: TRBV20-1; abundance: many; j_gene: TRBJ2-4; d_gene: TRBD2; CDR3aa: CSAFPLAGESKNIQYF; CDR3nt: TGCAGTGCTTTTCCTTTGGCGGGAGAGTCCAAAAACATTCAGTACTTC
v_gene: TRBV29-1; abundance: many; j_gene: TRBJ2-2; d_gene: .; CDR3aa: CSVVTNQGMNTGELFF; CDR3nt: TGCAGCGTTGTTACGAATCAGGGGATGAACACCGGGGAGCTGTTTTTT
v_gene: TRBV7-2; abundance: many; j_gene: TRBJ2-1; d_gene: TRBD2; CDR3aa: CASSLAPGLAGINEQFF; CDR3nt: TGTGCCAGCAGCTTAGCGCCGGGACTAGCGGGGATTAATGAGCAGTTCTTC
v_gene: TRBV7-9; abundance: many; j_gene: TRBJ2-5; d_gene: .; CDR3aa: CASSLLSQETQYF; CDR3nt: TGTGCCAGCAGCTTATTATCCCAAGAGACCCAGTACTTC
v_gene: TRBV9; abundance: many; j_gene: TRBJ2-6; d_gene: .; CDR3aa: CASSVGGSGANVLTF; CDR3nt: TGTGCCAGCAGCGTAGGTGGGTCTGGGGCCAACGTCCTGACTTTC
v_gene: TRBV29-1; abundance: many; j_gene: TRBJ2-3; d_gene: TRBD2; CDR3aa: CSGGLAGITDTQYF; CDR3nt: TGCAGCGGGGGACTAGCGGGCATCACAGATACGCAGTATTTT
v_gene: TRBV19; abundance: .; j_gene: TRBJ2-1; d_gene: .; CDR3aa: CASSRFNEQFF; CDR3nt: TGTGCCAGTAGTAGGTTCAATGAGCAGTTCTTC
v_gene: TRBV5-1; abundance: many; j_gene: TRBJ2-7; d_gene: .; CDR3aa: CASSLYGGPYEQYF; CDR3nt: TGCGCCAGCAGCTTGTACGGAGGACCCTACGAGCAGTACTTC
v_gene: TRBV18; abundance: many; j_gene: TRBJ1-5; d_gene: .; CDR3aa: CASSRGTDNQPQHF; CDR3nt: TGTGCCAGCTCTCGCGGGACCGACAATCAGCCCCAGCATTTT
v_gene: TRBV5-1; abundance: many; j_gene: TRBJ2-3; d_gene: TRBD2; CDR3aa: CASSPMTSDTDAQYF; CDR3nt: TGCGCCAGCAGTCCGATGACTAGCGACACAGATGCGCAGTATTTT
v_gene: TRBV24-1; abundance: many; j_gene: TRBJ1-2; d_gene: .; CDR3aa: CATSVGSGYGYTF; CDR3nt: TGTGCCACCAGTGTGGGCAGCGGCTATGGCTACACCTTC
v_gene: TRBV20-1; abundance: few; j_gene: TRBJ1-5; d_gene: TRBD1; CDR3aa: CSARQGDRPQHF; CDR3nt: TGCAGTGCAAGACAGGGGGACCGGCCCCAGCATTTT
v_gene: TRBV20-1; abundance: many; j_gene: TRBJ2-4; d_gene: TRBD1; CDR3aa: CSAREETGFNFAKNIQYF; CDR3nt: TGCAGTGCTAGAGAGGAGACAGGGTTTAACTTCGCCAAAAACATTCAGTACTTC
v_gene: TRBV4-1; abundance: many; j_gene: TRBJ2-1; d_gene: TRBD2; CDR3aa: CASSFRLADSLYNEQFF; CDR3nt: TGCGCCAGCAGCTTCCGACTAGCGGATTCTCTCTACAATGAGCAGTTCTTC
v_gene: TRBV7-6; abundance: many; j_gene: TRBJ1-4; d_gene: .; CDR3aa: CASSPGEGWNEKLFF; CDR3nt: TGTGCCAGCAGCCCCGGGGAGGGGTGGAATGAAAAACTGTTTTTT
v_gene: TRBV7-8; abundance: many; j_gene: TRBJ2-3; d_gene: TRBD2; CDR3aa: CASSLLGGSTDTQYF; CDR3nt: TGTGCCAGCAGCTTATTGGGGGGGAGCACAGATACGCAGTATTTT
v_gene: TRBV5-1; abundance: many; j_gene: TRBJ1-1; d_gene: .; CDR3aa: CASSHQTGNTEAFF; CDR3nt: TGCGCCAGCAGCCATCAGACAGGGAACACTGAAGCTTTCTTT
v_gene: TRBV29-1; abundance: .; j_gene: TRBJ1-1; d_gene: .; CDR3aa: CSVVPGVGGRTEAFF; CDR3nt: TGCAGCGTTGTCCCCGGGGTAGGGGGGAGAACTGAAGCTTTCTTT
v_gene: TRBV28; abundance: many; j_gene: TRBJ1-5; d_gene: TRBD1; CDR3aa: CASSLSRTGRGTQPQHF; CDR3nt: TGTGCCAGCAGTTTATCCCGGACAGGGAGGGGAACTCAGCCCCAGCATTTT
v_gene: TRBV29-1; abundance: many; j_gene: TRBJ2-3; d_gene: .; CDR3aa: CSVVDRRRSLTDTQYF; CDR3nt: TGCAGCGTTGTTGATCGCCGCAGGAGCCTGACAGATACGCAGTATTTT
v_gene: TRBV29-1; abundance: many; j_gene: TRBJ2-7; d_gene: .; CDR3aa: CSAINLSYEQYF; CDR3nt: TGCAGCGCCATTAACCTCTCCTACGAGCAGTACTTC
v_gene: TRBV5-5; abundance: many; j_gene: TRBJ1-2; d_gene: TRBD1; CDR3aa: CASSLDPGQQSANYGYTF; CDR3nt: TGTGCCAGCAGCTTGGACCCGGGACAGCAATCAGCTAACTATGGCTACACCTTC
v_gene: TRBV5-6; abundance: few; j_gene: TRBJ1-4; d_gene: TRBD1; CDR3aa: CASSAPGTGKEKLFF; CDR3nt: TGTGCCAGCAGCGCCCCCGGGACAGGGAAAGAAAAACTGTTTTTT
v_gene: TRBV29-1; abundance: many; j_gene: TRBJ2-3; d_gene: .; CDR3aa: CSVRPTDTQYF; CDR3nt: TGCAGCGTACGCCCAACTGATACGCAGTATTTT
v_gene: TRBV29-1; abundance: many; j_gene: TRBJ2-1; d_gene: .; CDR3aa: CSVEASYNEQFF; CDR3nt: TGCAGCGTTGAGGCCTCATACAATGAGCAGTTCTTC
v_gene: TRBV10-3; abundance: many; j_gene: TRBJ2-1; d_gene: .; CDR3aa: CATAMGNEQFF; CDR3nt: TGTGCCACGGCGATGGGGAATGAGCAGTTCTTC
v_gene: TRBV5-1; abundance: many; j_gene: TRBJ2-5; d_gene: .; CDR3aa: CASSLDSPETQYF; CDR3nt: TGCGCCAGCAGCTTGGATAGCCCGGAGACCCAGTACTTC
v_gene: TRBV28; abundance: many; j_gene: TRBJ2-7; d_gene: .; CDR3aa: CASGPPGKKYF; CDR3nt: TGTGCCAGCGGACCTCCGGGCAAGAAGTACTTC
v_gene: TRBV20-1; abundance: many; j_gene: TRBJ2-2; d_gene: .; CDR3aa: CSARVPGRAGELFF; CDR3nt: TGCAGTGCTAGAGTTCCGGGGCGGGCCGGGGAGCTGTTTTTT
v_gene: TRBV6-5; abundance: many; j_gene: TRBJ2-7; d_gene: .; CDR3aa: CASSYYQGRDYEQYF; CDR3nt: TGTGCCAGCAGTTACTACCAGGGCCGGGACTACGAGCAGTACTTC
v_gene: TRBV5-5; abundance: .; j_gene: TRBJ2-7; d_gene: .; CDR3aa: CASSLVPEARAYEQYF; CDR3nt: TGTGCCAGCAGCTTGGTTCCGGAGGCTAGGGCCTACGAGCAGTACTTC
v_gene: TRBV4-1; abundance: many; j_gene: TRBJ1-5; d_gene: .; CDR3aa: CASSHPRRGPYGNQPQHF; CDR3nt: TGCGCCAGCAGCCACCCAAGGCGGGGACCTTATGGCAATCAGCCCCAGCATTTT
v_gene: TRBV5-1; abundance: many; j_gene: TRBJ2-1; d_gene: TRBD1; CDR3aa: CASSEPGQGNEQFF; CDR3nt: TGCGCCAGCAGCGAACCGGGACAGGGCAATGAGCAGTTCTTC
v_gene: TRBV5-1; abundance: many; j_gene: TRBJ2-1; d_gene: TRBD1; CDR3aa: CASSRAGQGSNEQFF; CDR3nt: TGCGCCAGCAGCCGCGCGGGACAGGGAAGCAATGAGCAGTTCTTC
v_gene: TRBV18; abundance: many; j_gene: TRBJ2-2; d_gene: .; CDR3aa: CASSPYGGELFF; CDR3nt: TGTGCCAGCTCACCATATGGCGGGGAGCTGTTTTTT
v_gene: TRBV20-1; abundance: many; j_gene: TRBJ2-3; d_gene: TRBD1; CDR3aa: CSARDLTGSADTQYF; CDR3nt: TGCAGTGCTAGAGATCTGACAGGGTCGGCAGATACGCAGTATTTT
v_gene: TRBV20-1; abundance: few; j_gene: TRBJ2-7; d_gene: TRBD2; CDR3aa: CSATGTSASYEQYF; CDR3nt: TGCAGTGCAACCGGGACTAGCGCCTCCTACGAGCAGTACTTC
v_gene: TRBV30; abundance: many; j_gene: TRBJ2-3; d_gene: .; CDR3aa: CAWHRQVSTDTQYF; CDR3nt: TGTGCCTGGCATCGACAGGTTTCCACAGATACGCAGTATTTT